The clone carrying this TCR beta chain was observed a handful of times. The CDR3 extends over 13 amino acids. CDR1 is MNHNS and CDR2 is SASEGT in the germline V gene. The V and J ends lost 3 bases and 5 bases respectively, with 10 bases between them. The source of the sample is a study of T cell responses to AZD1222 COVID-19 vaccine. Libraries were prepared by immunoSEQ multiplex PCR; TCRdb keeps only in-frame clonotypes and omits some of them. Seen here are around 67,000 clones, around 82% observed once, and the top ten hold roughly 6.5%. The specimen was peripheral blood, collected 28 days after the second AZD1222 dose. The receptor comes from an adult who received the AZD1222 COVID-19 vaccine. The chain uses TRBV6-1 and TRBJ2-5; D is undetermined. Here the CDR3 reads CASSDLGWETQYF. The DNA for the CDR3 is TGTGCCAGCAGTGATCTAGGGTGGGAGACCCAGTACTTC.